The 19 T cell receptor beta chains below come from one sample, sequenced in a study of chemoradiotherapy in HPV16-positive cancers. Generated by immunoSEQ multiplex PCR, the TCRdb table keeps only in-frame clones and is missing some. The sample has approximately 19,000 clones, about 87% seen once. Sequencing used blood, obtained from a patient who underwent chemoradiotherapy. Receptors originate from a human donor with HPV-associated anogenital cancer.

The chain employs TRBV19 and TRBJ2-5; TRBD2 matches 14 bases. Germline V gene data show CDR1 as LNHDA and CDR2 as SQIVND (reference sequence). The CDR3 contains 15 residues. The V segment lost 8 bases and the J segment 4 bases; nucleotides outside the gene matches: 6. CDR3 in amino acids: CASRPGTSGRETQYF. As DNA, the CDR3 is TGTGCCAGTCGCCCCGGGACTAGCGGGAGAGAGACCCAGTACTTC.

The J gene is TRBJ1-1, the V gene TRBV29-1; the D is unclear. The CDR3 totals 13 residues. Germline CDR1 reads SQVTM; CDR2 reads ANQGSEA. With 5 bases removed from V and 1 base from J, the gap between germline ends came to 11 bases. CDR3: CSVTMVQNTEAFF. CDR3 sequence (DNA): TGCAGCGTTACGATGGTCCAGAACACTGAAGCTTTCTTT.

The chain combines TRBV4-1 with TRBJ2-1; TRBD2 matches 8 bases. In germline, CDR1 is MGHRA, CDR2 YSYEKL. V lost 5 bases and J lost 8; bases outside the gene matches: 11. The length of the CDR3 is 15 residues. DNA of the CDR3: TGCGCCAGCAGCTACCCCGGGACTAGAATAGATGAGCAGTTCTTC. Protein: CASSYPGTRIDEQFF.

The sample holds one count of this clone. For the CDR3, the DNA is TGTGCCAGTTCTTTAGCGGGGGCCTACAATGAGCAGTTCTTC. Residues: CASSLAGAYNEQFF. The chain combines TRBV18 with TRBJ2-1; 9 nucleotides agree with TRBD2. The trim removed 9 bases at V and 2 bases at J, leaving 5 bases unmatched. From germline, CDR1 is KGHSH and CDR2 LQKENI. The CDR3 covers 14 residues. The full variable domain, rest sourced from reference TRBV18 and TRBJ2-1, is NAGVMQNPRHLVRRRGQEARLRCSPMKGHSHVYWYRQLPEEGLKFMVYLQKENIIDESGMPKERFSAEFPKEGPSILRIQQVVRGDSAAYFCASSLAGAYNEQFFGPGTRLTVL.

V is TRBV5-6 and J is TRBJ2-5, with 8 bases that match TRBD2. There are 13 residues in the CDR3. Trimming cost V 5 bases and J 4 bases; bases outside gene matches: 4. Germline V gene sequence: CDR1 SGHDT, CDR2 YYEEEE. The CDR3 spells CASRPSGRETQYF. CDR3 nucleotides: TGTGCCAGCAGGCCCAGCGGGAGAGAGACCCAGTACTTC.

This clone is a singleton in its sample. The J gene is TRBJ1-2, the V gene TRBV10-2; tentative D call: TRBD1 (6 bases). Trimming shortened V by 5 bases and J by 8 bases, and 12 bases separated the two germline ends. Germline V CDR1 and CDR2: WSHSY, SAAADI. The CDR3 consists of 12 residues. The CDR3 is CASSPTGRGYTF. In DNA, the CDR3 is TGCGCCAGCAGTCCTACAGGGAGAGGCTACACCTTC.

The chain combines TRBV27 with TRBJ2-7; 10 positions match TRBD1. Trimming cost V 6 bases and J 3 bases; bases outside gene matches: 8. The germline V gene has CDR1 MNHEY and CDR2 SMNVEV (reference sequence). CDR3 length equals 15 residues. The DNA for the CDR3 is TGTGCCAGCAGCTCCGCCGACAGGGGGCTCTACGAGCAGTACTTC. It encodes CASSSADRGLYEQYF.

The count of this clone is one. The V and J genes are TRBV18 and TRBJ2-2; D is unclear. The CDR3 is 15 amino acids. CDR1 and CDR2 (germline): KGHSH, LQKENI. Deletions cut 3 bases from V and 3 bases from J, with 11 bases between. The CDR3 loop reads CASSPTESDTGELFF. CDR3 nucleotides: TGTGCCAGCTCACCGACGGAGTCGGACACCGGGGAGCTGTTTTTT.

This chain uses TRBV15 with TRBJ1-1; 10 positions agree with TRBD1. V lost 1 base to trimming and J lost 4 bases; unmatched junction nucleotides: 6. The germline V gene has CDR1 LNHNV and CDR2 YYDKDF (reference sequence). The CDR3 runs to 16 residues. The DNA of the CDR3 is TGTGCCACCAGCAGAGGGACAGGGGGAAAAGCCACTGAAGCTTTCTTT. It codes for CATSRGTGGKATEAFF.

The V call is TRBV6-5, the J call TRBJ2-5, with a tentative D call TRBD2 (5 bases). There are 15 residues in the CDR3. The V gene's germline CDR1 is MNHEY and CDR2 SVGAGI. V dropped 7 bases and J dropped 0 bases, with 15 bases sitting between them. CDR3 residues: CASNPSGRYQETQYF. In DNA form, the CDR3 reads TGTGCCAGCAATCCGAGCGGCCGGTACCAAGAGACCCAGTACTTC.

The chain employs TRBV6-1 and TRBJ2-2; D ambiguous. Trimming pared 6 bases from V and 8 bases from J, leaving 13 bases between. The V gene's germline CDR1 is MNHNS and CDR2 SASEGT. There are 13 residues in the CDR3. This CDR3 reads CASSRTSPGELFF. CDR3 sequence (DNA): TGTGCCAGCAGCCGAACCTCTCCGGGGGAGCTGTTTTTT.

This clone is a singleton in its sample. The chain carries TRBV7-6 and TRBJ1-5; D is uncertain. V was clipped by 1 base and J by 5 bases, with 6 bases between them. The germline CDR1 and CDR2 sequences are SGHVS and FNYEAQ. The CDR3 loop spans 13 amino acids. This CDR3 reads CASSLVEDQPQHF. The CDR3 nucleotides read TGTGCCAGCAGCTTAGTGGAGGATCAGCCCCAGCATTTT.

V and J are TRBV5-1 and TRBJ1-1; TRBD1 aligns across 8 bases. Losses at the gene ends were 0 bases for V and 11 bases for J; bases not matched to a gene: 6. The CDR3 totals 13 residues. Germline V gives CDR1 SGHRS, CDR2 YFSETQ. This chain's CDR3 is CASSLADRGGAFF. The CDR3 DNA sequence: TGCGCCAGCAGCTTGGCCGACAGGGGAGGTGCTTTCTTT.

The chain recombines TRBV25-1 with TRBJ2-3, with D unclear. V lost 3 bases to trimming and J lost 5 bases, with 15 bases between them. CDR1 is MGHDK and CDR2 is SYGVNS in the germline V gene. This CDR3 spans 15 amino acids. This CDR3 is CASSDRQSGGDTQYF. The CDR3 coding sequence is TGTGCCAGCAGTGACCGGCAGTCAGGTGGAGATACGCAGTATTTT. Full variable domain (rest looked up from reference TRBV25-1 and TRBJ2-3): EADIYQTPRYLVIGTGKKITLECSQTMGHDKMYWYQQDPGMELHLIHYSYGVNSTEKGDLSSESTVSRIRTEHFPLTLESARPSHTSQYLCASSDRQSGGDTQYFGPGTRLTVL.

The V call is TRBV6-6, the J call TRBJ1-3; D is unclear. Trimming pared 6 bases from V and 0 bases from J, leaving 12 bases between. Germline-derived CDR1 and CDR2 are MNHNY and SVGAGI (reference sequence). The CDR3 is 15 amino acids. As DNA, the CDR3 is TGTGCCAGCAGGTACGACACCTACTCTGGAAACACCATATATTTT. As protein: CASRYDTYSGNTIYF.

This clone ranks as medium-sized (0.01 to 0.1%). In DNA form, the CDR3 reads TGTGCCAGCAGTGTTGTGGTGCTGCCCGGAGCTTTCTTT. This encodes CASSVVVLPGAFF. J is TRBJ1-1 and V is TRBV2; D ambiguous. Germline V gene sequence: CDR1 SNHLY, CDR2 FYNNEI. The CDR3 is made up of 13 amino acids. V shed 4 bases and J shed 10 bases, with 16 bases lying between them.

The chain recombines TRBV7-2 with TRBJ2-7; D possibly corresponds to TRBD2 (5 bases). The CDR3 is made up of 15 amino acids. V gave up 6 bases and J gave up 0 bases, with 15 bases separating them. CDR1 is SGHTA and CDR2 is FQGNSA in the germline V gene. CDR3 amino acids: CASSILLGSSYEQYF. The CDR3 DNA is TGTGCCAGCAGTATCCTATTGGGGAGCTCCTACGAGCAGTACTTC.

The chain has TRBV20-1 and TRBJ2-1; 11 bases are shared with TRBD2. The CDR3 length is 11 residues. Germline CDR1 DFQATT, CDR2 SNEGSKA (reference sequence). V lost 6 bases and J lost 10; bases outside the gene matches: 2. The CDR3: CSARLAGEQFF. The CDR3 nucleotides are TGCAGTGCCAGACTAGCGGGGGAGCAGTTCTTC.

This clone was recorded a few times. The chain combines TRBV6-1 with TRBJ2-1; 7 nucleotides line up with TRBD2. V dropped 2 bases and J dropped 3; count of bases not matched to a gene: 4. Germline values: CDR1 MNHNS, CDR2 SASEGT. The CDR3 is 15 residues long. For the CDR3, the DNA is TGTGCCAGCAGTGAAAGTCTAGCGGACTACAATGAGCAGTTCTTC. This sequence encodes CASSESLADYNEQFF.